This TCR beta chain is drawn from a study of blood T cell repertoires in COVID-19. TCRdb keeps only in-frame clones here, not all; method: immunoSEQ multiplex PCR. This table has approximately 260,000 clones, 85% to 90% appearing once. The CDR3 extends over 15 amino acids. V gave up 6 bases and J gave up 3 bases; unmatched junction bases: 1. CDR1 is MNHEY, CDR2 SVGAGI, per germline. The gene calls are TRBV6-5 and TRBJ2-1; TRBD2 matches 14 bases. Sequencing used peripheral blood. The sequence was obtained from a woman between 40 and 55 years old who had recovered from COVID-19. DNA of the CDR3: TGTGCCAGCAGGGGACTAGCGGGGGTCTACAATGAGCAGTTCTTC. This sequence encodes CASRGLAGVYNEQFF.